These 2 T cell receptor beta chains were sequenced from one sample in a study of radiation and T cells in renal cell carcinoma. The protocol was immunoSEQ multiplex PCR, while the TCRdb copy is restricted to in-frame clones and leaves out a portion. The sample records about 130,000 clones, approximately 90% being singletons. Time point given: blood 2 weeks post-SBRT. Treatment of the sample: 15 Gy SBRT to primary tumor, nephrectomy 4 weeks later. This specimen was blood, taken from a patient whose treatment included radiotherapy and nephrectomy. Receptors originate from a woman in her 70s with renal cell carcinoma.

The chain has TRBV5-1 and TRBJ1-1; possibly TRBD1 for D (5 bases). The V end lost 4 bases, the J end lost 8 bases, and 15 bases lay between the germline ends. Germline V lookup: CDR1 SGHRS, CDR2 YFSETQ. The CDR3 runs to 13 residues. Here the CDR3 DNA reads TGCGCCAGCAGCCTCAGGGATTCCTCGGAAGCTTTCTTT. This gives the protein CASSLRDSSEAFF. Full variable domain (missing parts from reference TRBV5-1 and TRBJ1-1): KAGVTQTPRYLIKTRGQQVTLSCSPISGHRSVSWYQQTPGQGLQFLFEYFSETQRNKGNFPGRFSGRQFSNSRSEMNVSTLELGDSALYLCASSLRDSSEAFFGQGTRLTVV.

The chain employs TRBV6-6 and TRBJ2-6; unclear D gene. In germline, CDR1 is MNHNY, CDR2 SVGAGI (reference sequence). V dropped 4 bases and J dropped 4 bases, with 14 bases sitting between them. The CDR3 is 16 amino acids. In DNA, the CDR3 is TGTGCCAGCAGTTTAGTAAGTTTCTCAGGGGCCAACGTCCTGACTTTC. Translation: CASSLVSFSGANVLTF.